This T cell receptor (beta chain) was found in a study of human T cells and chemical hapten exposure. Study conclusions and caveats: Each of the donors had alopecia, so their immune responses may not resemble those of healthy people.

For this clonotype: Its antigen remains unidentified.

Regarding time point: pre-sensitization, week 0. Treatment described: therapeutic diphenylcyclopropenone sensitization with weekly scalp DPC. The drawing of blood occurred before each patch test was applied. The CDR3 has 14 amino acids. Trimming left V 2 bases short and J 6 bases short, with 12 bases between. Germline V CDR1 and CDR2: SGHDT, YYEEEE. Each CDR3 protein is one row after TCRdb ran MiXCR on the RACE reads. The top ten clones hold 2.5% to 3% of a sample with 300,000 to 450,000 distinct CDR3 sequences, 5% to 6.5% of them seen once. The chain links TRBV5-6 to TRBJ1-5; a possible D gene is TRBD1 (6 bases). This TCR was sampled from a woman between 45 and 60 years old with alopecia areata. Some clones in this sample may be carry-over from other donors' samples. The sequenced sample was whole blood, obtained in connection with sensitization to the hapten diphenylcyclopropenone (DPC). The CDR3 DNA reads TGTGCCAGCAGCTTCAGGGGCTCGGGTCAGCCCCAGCATTTT. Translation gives CASSFRGSGQPQHF.